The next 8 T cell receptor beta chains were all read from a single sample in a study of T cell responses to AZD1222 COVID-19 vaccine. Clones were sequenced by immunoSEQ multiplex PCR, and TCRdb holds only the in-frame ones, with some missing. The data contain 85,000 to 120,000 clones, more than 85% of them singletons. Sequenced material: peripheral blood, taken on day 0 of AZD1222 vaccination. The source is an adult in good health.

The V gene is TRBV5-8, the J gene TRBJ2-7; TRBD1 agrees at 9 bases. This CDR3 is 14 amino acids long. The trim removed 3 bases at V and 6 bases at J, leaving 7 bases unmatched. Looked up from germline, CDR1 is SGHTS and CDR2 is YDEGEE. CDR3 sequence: CASSSGTGRLEQYF. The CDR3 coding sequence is TGTGCCAGCAGCTCCGGGACAGGGAGGCTCGAGCAGTACTTC.

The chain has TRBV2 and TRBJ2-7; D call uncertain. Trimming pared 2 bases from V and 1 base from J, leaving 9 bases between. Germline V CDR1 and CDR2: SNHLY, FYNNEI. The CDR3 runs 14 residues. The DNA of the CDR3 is TGTGCCAGCAGTGAACTTCGGCAGTCCTACGAGCAGTACTTC. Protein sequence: CASSELRQSYEQYF.

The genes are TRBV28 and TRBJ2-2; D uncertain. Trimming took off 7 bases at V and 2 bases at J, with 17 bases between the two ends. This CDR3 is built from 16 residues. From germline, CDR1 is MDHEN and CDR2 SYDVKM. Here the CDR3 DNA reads TGTGCCAGCAAACAAAGGTCCCCTTTAAACACCGGGGAGCTGTTTTTT. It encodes CASKQRSPLNTGELFF.

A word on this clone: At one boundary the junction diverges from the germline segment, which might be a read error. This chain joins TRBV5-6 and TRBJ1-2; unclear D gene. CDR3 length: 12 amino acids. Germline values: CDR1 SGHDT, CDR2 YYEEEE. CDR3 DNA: TGTGCCAGCAACTTGCGGAGGCGGGGCTACACCTTC. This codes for CASNLRRRGYTF.

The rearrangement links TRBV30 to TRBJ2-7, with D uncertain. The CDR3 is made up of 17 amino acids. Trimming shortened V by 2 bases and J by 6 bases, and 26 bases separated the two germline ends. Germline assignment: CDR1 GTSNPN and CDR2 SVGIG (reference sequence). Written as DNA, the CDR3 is TGTGCCTGGAGTCCAAATTCGGTCCTCTCCCCCTATGGCGAGCAGTACTTC. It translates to CAWSPNSVLSPYGEQYF. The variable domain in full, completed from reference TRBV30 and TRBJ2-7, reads SQTIHQWPATLVQPVGSPLSLECTVEGTSNPNLYWYRQAAGRGLQLLFYSVGIGQISSEVPQNLSASRPQDRQFILSSKKLLLSDSGFYLCAWSPNSVLSPYGEQYFGPGTRLTVT.

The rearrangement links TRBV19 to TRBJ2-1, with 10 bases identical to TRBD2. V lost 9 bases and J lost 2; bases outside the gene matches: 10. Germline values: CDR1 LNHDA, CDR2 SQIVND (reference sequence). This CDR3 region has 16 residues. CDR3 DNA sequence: TGTGCCAGCGGGACGGGGCTAGCGGGAGCCTACAATGAGCAGTTCTTC. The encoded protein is CASGTGLAGAYNEQFF.

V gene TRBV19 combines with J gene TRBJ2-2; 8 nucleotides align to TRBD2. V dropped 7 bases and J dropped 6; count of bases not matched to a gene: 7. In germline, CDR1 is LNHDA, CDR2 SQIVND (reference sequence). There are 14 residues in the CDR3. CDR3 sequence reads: CASNAAGVAGELFF. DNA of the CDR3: TGTGCCAGTAACGCAGCGGGAGTGGCCGGGGAGCTGTTTTTT.

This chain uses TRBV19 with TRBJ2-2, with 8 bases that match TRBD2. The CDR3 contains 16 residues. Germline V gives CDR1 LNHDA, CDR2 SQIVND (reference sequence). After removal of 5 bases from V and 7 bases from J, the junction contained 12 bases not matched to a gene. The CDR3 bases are TGTGCCAGTAGTCCCCGGGGAGCGGGGGTCGACGGGGAGCTGTTTTTT. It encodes CASSPRGAGVDGELFF.